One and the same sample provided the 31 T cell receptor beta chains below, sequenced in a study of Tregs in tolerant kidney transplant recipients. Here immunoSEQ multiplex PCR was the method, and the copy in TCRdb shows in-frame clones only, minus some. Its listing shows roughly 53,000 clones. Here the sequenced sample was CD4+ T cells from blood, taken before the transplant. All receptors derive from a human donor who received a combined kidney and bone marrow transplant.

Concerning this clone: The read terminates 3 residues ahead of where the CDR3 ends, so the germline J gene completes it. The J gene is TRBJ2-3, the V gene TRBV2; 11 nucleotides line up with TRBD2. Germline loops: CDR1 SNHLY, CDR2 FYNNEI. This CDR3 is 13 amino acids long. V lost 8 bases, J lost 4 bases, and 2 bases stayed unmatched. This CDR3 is CASGLAGADTQYF. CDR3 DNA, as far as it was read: TGTGCCAGCGGACTAGCGGGTGCAGATACG.

The CDR3 sequence: CAWSARAETQYF. The CDR3 DNA, read in part, is TGTGCCTGGAGTGCGAGGGCCGAGACC. The V gene is TRBV30, the J gene TRBJ2-5; D may be TRBD2 (5 bases). Read sequence stops 3 residues before the CDR3 end, and the germline J gene provides the missing end. CDR3 length: 12 amino acids. Germline V gene lookup returns CDR1 GTSNPN and CDR2 SVGIG (reference sequence). The V gene lost 1 base and the J gene lost 5 bases, with 8 bases spanning the gap.

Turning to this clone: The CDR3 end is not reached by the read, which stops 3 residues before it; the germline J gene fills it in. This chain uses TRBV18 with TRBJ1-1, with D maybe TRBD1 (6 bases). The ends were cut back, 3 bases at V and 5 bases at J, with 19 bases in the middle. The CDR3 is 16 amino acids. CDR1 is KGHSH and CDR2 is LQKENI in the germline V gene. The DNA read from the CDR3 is TGTGCCAGCTCACCTCAACGGACGGGAGGGGGAACTGAA. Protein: CASSPQRTGGGTE. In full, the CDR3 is CASSPQRTGGGTEAFF.

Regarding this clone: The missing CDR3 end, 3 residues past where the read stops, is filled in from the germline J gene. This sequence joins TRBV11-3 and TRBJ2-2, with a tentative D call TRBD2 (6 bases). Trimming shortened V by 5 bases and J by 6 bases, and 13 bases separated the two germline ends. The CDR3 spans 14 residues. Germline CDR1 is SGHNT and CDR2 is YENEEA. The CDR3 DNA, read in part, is TGTGCCAGCAGCCCCAAACCTAGCGCCGGGGAG. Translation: CASSPKPSAGE. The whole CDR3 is CASSPKPSAGELFF. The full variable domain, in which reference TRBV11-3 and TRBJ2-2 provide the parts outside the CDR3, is EAGVVQSPRYKIIEKKQPVAFWCNPISGHNTLYWYLQNLGQGPELLIRYENEEAVDDSQLPKDRFSAERLKGVDSTLKIQPAELGDSAVYLCASSPKPSAGELFFGEGSRLTVL.

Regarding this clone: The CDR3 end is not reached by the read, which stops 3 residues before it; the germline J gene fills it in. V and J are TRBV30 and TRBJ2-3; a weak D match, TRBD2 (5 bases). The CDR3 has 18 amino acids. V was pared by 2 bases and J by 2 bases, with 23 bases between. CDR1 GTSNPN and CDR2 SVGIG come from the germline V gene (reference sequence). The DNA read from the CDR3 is TGTGCCTGGAGTCCACTAGAGGTTCGGAGCTTGTACACAGATACG. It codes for CAWSPLEVRSLYTDT. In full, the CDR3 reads CAWSPLEVRSLYTDTQYF.

The CDR3 is CSVVDRPRQGNEQFF. The DNA read from the CDR3 is TGCAGCGTTGTGGACCGTCCCCGTCAGGGAAATGAG. V gene TRBV29-1 combines with J gene TRBJ2-1; weak D call: TRBD1 (5 bases). The read ends 3 residues shy of where the CDR3 ends; the end is completed using the germline J gene. Looked up from germline, CDR1 is SQVTM and CDR2 is ANQGSEA. V shed 4 bases and J shed 7 bases, with 20 bases lying between them. The CDR3 covers 15 residues.

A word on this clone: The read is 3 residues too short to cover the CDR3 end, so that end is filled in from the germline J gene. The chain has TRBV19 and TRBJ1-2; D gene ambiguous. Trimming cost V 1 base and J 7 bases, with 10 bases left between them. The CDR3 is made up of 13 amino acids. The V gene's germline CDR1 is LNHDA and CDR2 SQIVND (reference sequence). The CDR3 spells CASSIVSSSGYTF. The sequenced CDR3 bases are TGTGCCAGTAGTATAGTTTCTTCGTCTGGC.

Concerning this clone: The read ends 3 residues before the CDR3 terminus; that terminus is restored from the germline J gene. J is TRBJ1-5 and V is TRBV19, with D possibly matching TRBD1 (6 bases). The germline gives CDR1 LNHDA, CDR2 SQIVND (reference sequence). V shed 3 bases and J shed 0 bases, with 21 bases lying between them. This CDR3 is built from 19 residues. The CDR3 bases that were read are TGTGCCAGTAGTATGAGATCCCCGACAGGCCTTTATAGCAATCAGCCC. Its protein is CASSMRSPTGLYSNQP. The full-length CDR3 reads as CASSMRSPTGLYSNQPQHF.

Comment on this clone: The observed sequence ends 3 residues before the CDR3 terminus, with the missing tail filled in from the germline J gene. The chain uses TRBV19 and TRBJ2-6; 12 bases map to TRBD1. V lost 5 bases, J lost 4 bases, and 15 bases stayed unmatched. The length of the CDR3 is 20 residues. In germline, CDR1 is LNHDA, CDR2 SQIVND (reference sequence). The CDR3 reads CASSPSAGTGGARGANVLTF. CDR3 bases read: TGTGCCAGTAGTCCATCCGCCGGGACAGGGGGCGCGCGGGGGGCCAACGTC.

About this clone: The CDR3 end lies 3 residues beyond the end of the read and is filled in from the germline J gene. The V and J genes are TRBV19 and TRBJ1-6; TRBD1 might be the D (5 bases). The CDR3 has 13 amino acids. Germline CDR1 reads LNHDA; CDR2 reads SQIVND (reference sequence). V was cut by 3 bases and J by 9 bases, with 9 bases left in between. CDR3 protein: CASSITGGSPLHF. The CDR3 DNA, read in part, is TGTGCCAGTAGTATCACGGGGGGTTCACCC.

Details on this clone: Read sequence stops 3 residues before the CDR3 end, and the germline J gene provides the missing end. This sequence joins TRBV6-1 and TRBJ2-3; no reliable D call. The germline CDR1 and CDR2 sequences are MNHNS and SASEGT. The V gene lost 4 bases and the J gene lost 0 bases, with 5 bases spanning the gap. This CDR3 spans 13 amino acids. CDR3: CASSAPSTDTQYF. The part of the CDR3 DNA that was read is TGTGCCAGCAGTGCCCCTAGCACAGATACG.

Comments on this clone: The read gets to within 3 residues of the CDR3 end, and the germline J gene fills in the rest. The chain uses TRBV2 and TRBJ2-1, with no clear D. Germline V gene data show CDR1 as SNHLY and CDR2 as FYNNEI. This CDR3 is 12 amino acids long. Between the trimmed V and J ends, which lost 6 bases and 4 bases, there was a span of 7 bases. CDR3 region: CASSPLYNEQFF. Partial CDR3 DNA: TGTGCCAGCAGCCCACTTTACAATGAG.

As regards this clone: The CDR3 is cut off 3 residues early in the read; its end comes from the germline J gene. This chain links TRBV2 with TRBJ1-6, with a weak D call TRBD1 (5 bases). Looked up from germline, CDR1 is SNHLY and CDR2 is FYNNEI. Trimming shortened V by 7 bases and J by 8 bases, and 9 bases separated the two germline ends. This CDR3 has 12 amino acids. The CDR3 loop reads CASTKGDSPLHF. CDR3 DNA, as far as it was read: TGTGCCAGCACTAAAGGGGATTCACCC.

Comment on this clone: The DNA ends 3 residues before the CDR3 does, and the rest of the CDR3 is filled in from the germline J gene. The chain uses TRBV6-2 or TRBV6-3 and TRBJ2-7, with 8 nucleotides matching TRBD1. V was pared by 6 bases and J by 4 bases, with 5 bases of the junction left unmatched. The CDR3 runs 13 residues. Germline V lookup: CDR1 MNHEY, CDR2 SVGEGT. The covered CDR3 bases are TGTGCCAGCAGGACAGGGGTATTGTACGAG. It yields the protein CASRTGVLYE. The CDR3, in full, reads CASRTGVLYEQYF.

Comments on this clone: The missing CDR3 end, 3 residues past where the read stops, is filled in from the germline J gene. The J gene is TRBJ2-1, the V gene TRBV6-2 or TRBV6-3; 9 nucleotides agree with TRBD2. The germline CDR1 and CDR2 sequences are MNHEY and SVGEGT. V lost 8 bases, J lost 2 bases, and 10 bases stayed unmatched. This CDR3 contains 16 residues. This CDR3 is CASGLQTSGTYNEQFF. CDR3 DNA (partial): TGTGCCAGCGGCCTGCAGACTAGCGGAACCTACAATGAG.

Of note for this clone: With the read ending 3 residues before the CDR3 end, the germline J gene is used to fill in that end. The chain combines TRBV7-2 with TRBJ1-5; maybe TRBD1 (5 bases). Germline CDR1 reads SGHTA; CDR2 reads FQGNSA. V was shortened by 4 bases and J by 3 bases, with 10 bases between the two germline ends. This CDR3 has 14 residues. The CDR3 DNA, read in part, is TGTGCCAGCAGCTCCCAGGGATACAATCAGCCC. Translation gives CASSSQGYNQP. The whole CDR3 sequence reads CASSSQGYNQPQHF.

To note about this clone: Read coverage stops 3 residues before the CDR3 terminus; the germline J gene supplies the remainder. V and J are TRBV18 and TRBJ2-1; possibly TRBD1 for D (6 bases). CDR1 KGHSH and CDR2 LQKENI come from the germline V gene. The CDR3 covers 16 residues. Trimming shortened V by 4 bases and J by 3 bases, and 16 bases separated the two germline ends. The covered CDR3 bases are TGTGCCAGCTCACAAACCGGGACAAGGGGCTACAATGAG. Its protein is CASSQTGTRGYNE. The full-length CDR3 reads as CASSQTGTRGYNEQFF.

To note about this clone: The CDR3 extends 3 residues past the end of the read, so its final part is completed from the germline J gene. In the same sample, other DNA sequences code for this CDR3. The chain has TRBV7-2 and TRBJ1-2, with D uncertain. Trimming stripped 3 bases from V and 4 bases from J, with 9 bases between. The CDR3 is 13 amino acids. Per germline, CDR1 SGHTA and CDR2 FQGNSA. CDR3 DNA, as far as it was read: TGTGCCAGCAGCTTGGAGGGCCTCTATGGC. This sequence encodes CASSLEGLYG. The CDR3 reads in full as CASSLEGLYGYTF.

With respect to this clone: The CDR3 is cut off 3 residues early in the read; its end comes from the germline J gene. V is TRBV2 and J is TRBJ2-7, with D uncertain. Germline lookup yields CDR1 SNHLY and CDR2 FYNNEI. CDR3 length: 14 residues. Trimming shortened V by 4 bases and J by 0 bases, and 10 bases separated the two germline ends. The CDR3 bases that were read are TGTGCCAGCAGTGTGACTGACCTCTCCTACGAG. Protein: CASSVTDLSYE. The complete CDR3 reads CASSVTDLSYEQYF.

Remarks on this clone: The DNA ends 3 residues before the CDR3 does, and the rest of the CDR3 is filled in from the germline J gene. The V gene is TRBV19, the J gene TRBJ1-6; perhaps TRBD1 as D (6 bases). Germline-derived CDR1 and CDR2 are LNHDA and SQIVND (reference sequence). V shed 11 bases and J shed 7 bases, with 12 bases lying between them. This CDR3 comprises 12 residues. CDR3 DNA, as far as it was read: TGTGCCTGGACAGTCGCAAATTCACCC. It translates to CAWTVANSP. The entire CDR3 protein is CAWTVANSPLHF. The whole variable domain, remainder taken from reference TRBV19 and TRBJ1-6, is DGGITQSPKYLFRKEGQNVTLSCEQNLNHDAMYWYRQDPGQGLRLIYYSQIVNDFQKGDIAEGYSVSREKKESFPLTVTSAQKNPTAFYLCAWTVANSPLHFGNGTRLTVT.

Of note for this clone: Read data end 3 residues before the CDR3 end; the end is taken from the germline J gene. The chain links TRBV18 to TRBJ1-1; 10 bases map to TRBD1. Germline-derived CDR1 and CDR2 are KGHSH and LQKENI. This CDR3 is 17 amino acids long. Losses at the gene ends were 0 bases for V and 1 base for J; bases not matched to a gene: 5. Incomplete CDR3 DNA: TGTGCCAGCTCACCACCGCGAAGGACAGGGGGGAACACTGAA. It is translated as CASSPPRRTGGNTE. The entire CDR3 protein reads CASSPPRRTGGNTEAFF.

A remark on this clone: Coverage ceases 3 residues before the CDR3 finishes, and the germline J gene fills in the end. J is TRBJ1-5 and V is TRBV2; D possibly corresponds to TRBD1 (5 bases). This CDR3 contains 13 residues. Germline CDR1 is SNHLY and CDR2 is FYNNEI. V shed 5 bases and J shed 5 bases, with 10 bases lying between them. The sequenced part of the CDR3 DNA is TGTGCCAGCAGTCCAACAGGCTATCAGCCC. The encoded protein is CASSPTGYQP. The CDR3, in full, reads CASSPTGYQPQHF.

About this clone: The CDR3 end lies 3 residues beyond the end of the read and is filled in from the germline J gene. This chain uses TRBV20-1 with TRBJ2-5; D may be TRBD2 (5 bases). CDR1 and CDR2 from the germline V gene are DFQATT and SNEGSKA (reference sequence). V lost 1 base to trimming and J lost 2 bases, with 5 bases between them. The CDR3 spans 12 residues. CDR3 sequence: CSARGGQETQYF. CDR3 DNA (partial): TGCAGTGCTAGAGGAGGGCAAGAGACC.

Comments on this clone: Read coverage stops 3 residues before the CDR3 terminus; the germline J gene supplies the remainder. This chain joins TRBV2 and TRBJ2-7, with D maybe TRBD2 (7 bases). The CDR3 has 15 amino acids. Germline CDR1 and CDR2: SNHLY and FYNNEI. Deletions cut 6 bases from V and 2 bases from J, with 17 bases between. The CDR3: CASRGGAGPTYEQYF. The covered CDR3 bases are TGTGCCAGCAGGGGGGGGGCAGGACCTACCTACGAG.

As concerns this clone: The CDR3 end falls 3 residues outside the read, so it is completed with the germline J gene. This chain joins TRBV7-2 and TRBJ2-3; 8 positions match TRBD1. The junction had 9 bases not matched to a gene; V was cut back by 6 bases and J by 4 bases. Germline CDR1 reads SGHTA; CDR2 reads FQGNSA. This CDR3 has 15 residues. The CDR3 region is CASSYRTGISDTQYF. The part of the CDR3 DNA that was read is TGTGCCAGCAGTTACAGGACAGGGATATCAGATACG. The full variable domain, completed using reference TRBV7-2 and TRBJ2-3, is GAGVSQSPSNKVTEKGKDVELRCDPISGHTALYWYRQSLGQGLEFLIYFQGNSAPDKSGLPSDRFSAERTGGSVSTLTIQRTQQEDSAVYLCASSYRTGISDTQYFGPGTRLTVL.

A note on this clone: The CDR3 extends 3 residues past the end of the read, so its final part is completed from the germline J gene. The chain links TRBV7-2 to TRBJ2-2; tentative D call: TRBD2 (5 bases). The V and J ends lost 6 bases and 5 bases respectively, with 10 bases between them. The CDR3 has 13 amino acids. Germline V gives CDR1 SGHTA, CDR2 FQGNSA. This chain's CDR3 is CASRRGSTGELFF. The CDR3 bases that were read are TGTGCCAGCAGACGAGGGTCGACCGGGGAG. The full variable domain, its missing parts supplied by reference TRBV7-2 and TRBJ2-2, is GAGVSQSPSNKVTEKGKDVELRCDPISGHTALYWYRQSLGQGLEFLIYFQGNSAPDKSGLPSDRFSAERTGGSVSTLTIQRTQQEDSAVYLCASRRGSTGELFFGEGSRLTVL.

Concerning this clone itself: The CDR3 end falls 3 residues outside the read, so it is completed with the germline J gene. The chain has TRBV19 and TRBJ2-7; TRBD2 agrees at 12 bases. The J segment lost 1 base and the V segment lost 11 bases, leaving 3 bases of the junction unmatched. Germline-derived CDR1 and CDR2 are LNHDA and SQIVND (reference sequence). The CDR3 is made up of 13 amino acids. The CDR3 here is CALTSGSSYEQYF. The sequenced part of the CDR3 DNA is TGTGCCCTGACTAGCGGGAGTTCCTACGAG.

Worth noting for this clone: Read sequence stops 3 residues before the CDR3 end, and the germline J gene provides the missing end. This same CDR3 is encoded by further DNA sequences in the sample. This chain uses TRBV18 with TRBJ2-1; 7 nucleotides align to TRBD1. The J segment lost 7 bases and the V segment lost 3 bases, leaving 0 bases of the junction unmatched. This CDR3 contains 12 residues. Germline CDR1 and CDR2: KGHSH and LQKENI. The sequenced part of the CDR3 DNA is TGTGCCAGCTCACCGGACAGGAATGAG. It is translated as CASSPDRNE. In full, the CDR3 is CASSPDRNEQFF. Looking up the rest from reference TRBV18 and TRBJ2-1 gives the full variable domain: NAGVMQNPRHLVRRRGQEARLRCSPMKGHSHVYWYRQLPEEGLKFMVYLQKENIIDESGMPKERFSAEFPKEGPSILRIQQVVRGDSAAYFCASSPDRNEQFFGPGTRLTVL.

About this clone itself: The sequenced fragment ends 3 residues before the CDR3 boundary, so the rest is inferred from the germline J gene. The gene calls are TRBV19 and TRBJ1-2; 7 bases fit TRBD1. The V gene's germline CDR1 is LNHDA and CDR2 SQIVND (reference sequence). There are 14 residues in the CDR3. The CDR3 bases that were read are TGTGCCAGTAGTACAGGCGACAGGGTGATAGGC. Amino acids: CASSTGDRVIG. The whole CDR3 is CASSTGDRVIGYTF.

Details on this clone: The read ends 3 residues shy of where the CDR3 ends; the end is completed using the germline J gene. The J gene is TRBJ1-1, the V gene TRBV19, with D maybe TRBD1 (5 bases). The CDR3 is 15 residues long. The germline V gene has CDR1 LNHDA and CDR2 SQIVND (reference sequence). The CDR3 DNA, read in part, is TGTGCCAGTAGTATAGATGGGGGGACCCCAGCCGAA. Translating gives CASSIDGGTPAE. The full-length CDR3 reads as CASSIDGGTPAEAFF.

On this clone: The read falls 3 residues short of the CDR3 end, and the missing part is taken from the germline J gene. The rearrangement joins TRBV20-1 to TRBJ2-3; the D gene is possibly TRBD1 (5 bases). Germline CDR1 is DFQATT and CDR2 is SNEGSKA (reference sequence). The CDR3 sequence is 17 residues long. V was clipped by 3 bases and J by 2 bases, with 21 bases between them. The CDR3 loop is CSARPLKDNPHTDTQYF. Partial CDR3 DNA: TGCAGTGCTAGGCCCCTCAAGGACAACCCACACACAGATACG.